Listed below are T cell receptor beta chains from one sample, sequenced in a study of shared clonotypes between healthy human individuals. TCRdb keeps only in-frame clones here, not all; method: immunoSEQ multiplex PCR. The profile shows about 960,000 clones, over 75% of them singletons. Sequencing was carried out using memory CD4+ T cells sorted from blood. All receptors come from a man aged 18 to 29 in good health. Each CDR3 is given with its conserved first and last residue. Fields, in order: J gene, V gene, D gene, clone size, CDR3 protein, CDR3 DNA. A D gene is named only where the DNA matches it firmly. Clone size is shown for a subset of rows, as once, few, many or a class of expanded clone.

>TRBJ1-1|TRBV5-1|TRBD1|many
CASSSGTGNTEAFF
TGCGCCAGCAGCTCTGGGACAGGGAACACTGAAGCTTTCTTT
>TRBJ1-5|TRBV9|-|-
CASSVGQNSNQPQHF
TGTGCCAGCAGCGTAGGGCAGAATAGCAATCAGCCCCAGCATTTT
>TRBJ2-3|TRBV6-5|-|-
CASRSTDTQYF
TGTGCCAGCAGAAGCACAGATACGCAGTATTTT
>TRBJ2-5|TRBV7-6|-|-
CASSLAHKGLETQYF
TGTGCCAGCAGCTTAGCGCATAAGGGGCTAGAGACCCAGTACTTC
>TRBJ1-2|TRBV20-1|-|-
CSAGTDYGYTF
TGCAGTGCCGGGACCGACTATGGCTACACCTTC
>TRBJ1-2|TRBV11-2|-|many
CASSFNPGTPLWAGYTF
TGTGCCAGCAGCTTTAATCCTGGGACTCCCCTCTGGGCTGGCTACACCTTC
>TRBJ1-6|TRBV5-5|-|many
CASSLVGEGSPLHF
TGTGCCAGCAGCTTGGTGGGGGAGGGTTCACCCCTCCACTTT
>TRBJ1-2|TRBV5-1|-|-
CASSLDTIRDPTIDGNYGYTF
TGCGCCAGCAGCTTGGACACGATACGAGACCCGACCATCGATGGGAACTATGGCTACACCTTC
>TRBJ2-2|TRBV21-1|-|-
CASSRSVQGRSNTGELFF
TGTGCCAGCAGCAGAAGCGTACAGGGGCGGTCGAACACCGGGGAGCTGTTTTTT
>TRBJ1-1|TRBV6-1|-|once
CASSRQLNTEAFF
TGTGCCAGCTCGCGACAACTGAACACTGAAGCTTTCTTT
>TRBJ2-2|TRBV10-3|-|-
CAISANTGELFF
TGTGCCATCAGTGCCAACACCGGGGAGCTGTTTTTT
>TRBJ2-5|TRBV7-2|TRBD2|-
CASTSGRVTETQYF
TGTGCCAGCACCTCCGGGAGGGTGACAGAGACCCAGTACTTC
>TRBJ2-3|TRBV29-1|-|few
CSVMGVGSDTQYF
TGCAGCGTTATGGGGGTCGGGTCAGATACGCAGTATTTT
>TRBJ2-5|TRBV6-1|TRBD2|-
CASSEGLAGAFVTQYF
TGTGCCAGCAGTGAAGGGTTAGCGGGGGCCTTTGTGACCCAGTACTTC
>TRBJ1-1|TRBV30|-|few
CAWRRWGNTEAFF
TGTGCCTGGAGGAGGTGGGGGAACACTGAAGCTTTCTTT
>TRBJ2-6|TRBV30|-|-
CAWSVRRPSGANVLTF
TGTGCCTGGAGTGTGCGCCGTCCCTCTGGGGCCAACGTCCTGACTTTC
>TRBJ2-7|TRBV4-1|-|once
CASSQAGGGVIYEQYF
TGCGCCAGCAGCCAAGCCGGGGGCGGGGTTATCTACGAGCAGTACTTC
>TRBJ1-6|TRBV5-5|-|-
CASSSPGQDSPLHF
TGTGCCAGCAGTTCCCCGGGTCAGGATTCACCCCTCCACTTT
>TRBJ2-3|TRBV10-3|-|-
CAISQLASNTDTQYF
TGTGCCATCAGCCAACTGGCGTCCAACACAGATACGCAGTATTTT
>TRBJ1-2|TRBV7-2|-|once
CASSRSQDLYGYTF
TGTGCCAGCAGCCGATCTCAGGACCTCTATGGCTACACCTTC
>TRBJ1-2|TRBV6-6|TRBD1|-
CASSFGQGGYGYTF
TGTGCCAGCAGTTTTGGACAGGGAGGCTATGGCTACACCTTC
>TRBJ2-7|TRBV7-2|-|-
CASSLVLATYEQYF
TGTGCCAGCAGCTTAGTTTTGGCAACATACGAGCAGTACTTC
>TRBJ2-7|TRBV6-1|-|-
CASHRDGGSYEQYF
TGTGCCAGCCACCGAGACGGTGGCTCCTACGAGCAGTACTTC
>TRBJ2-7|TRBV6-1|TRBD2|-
CASRAGTEVVYEQYF
TGTGCCAGCAGAGCGGGGACTGAAGTAGTCTACGAGCAGTACTTC
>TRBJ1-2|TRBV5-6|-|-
CASSLVGGPYGYTF
TGTGCCAGCAGCTTGGTTGGGGGGCCCTATGGCTACACCTTC
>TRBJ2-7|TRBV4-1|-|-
CASSQDHVGYPYEQYF
TGCGCCAGCAGCCAAGATCACGTCGGATACCCCTACGAGCAGTACTTC
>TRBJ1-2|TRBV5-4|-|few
CASSPGTYIYGYTF
TGTGCCAGCAGCCCAGGGACTTACATCTATGGCTACACCTTC
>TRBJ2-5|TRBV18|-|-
CASSPGPETQYF
TGTGCCAGCTCACCGGGCCCAGAGACCCAGTACTTC
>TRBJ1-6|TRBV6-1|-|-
CASNILQGSPLHF
TGTGCCAGCAACATTTTACAGGGCTCACCCCTCCACTTT
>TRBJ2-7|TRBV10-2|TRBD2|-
CASSGTSTLEQYF
TGCGCCAGCAGCGGGACTAGCACCCTCGAGCAGTACTTC
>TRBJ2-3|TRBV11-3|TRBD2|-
CASSPGTSGSDAQYF
TGTGCCAGCAGCCCCGGGACTAGCGGGAGTGACGCGCAGTATTTT
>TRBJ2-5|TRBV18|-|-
CASSSGRETQYF
TGTGCCAGCTCATCTGGGAGGGAGACCCAGTACTTC
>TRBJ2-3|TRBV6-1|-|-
CASSEFFGAGQGDTQYF
TGTGCCAGCAGTGAGTTTTTTGGTGCAGGGCAGGGGGATACGCAGTATTTT
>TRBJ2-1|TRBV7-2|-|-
CASSPRTAYNEQFF
TGTGCCAGCAGCCCCCGAACGGCCTACAATGAGCAGTTCTTC
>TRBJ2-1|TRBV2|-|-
CASKGFSYNEQFF
TGTGCCAGCAAGGGGTTCTCCTACAATGAGCAGTTCTTC
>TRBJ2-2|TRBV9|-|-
CASSVRRDTGELFF
TGTGCCAGCAGCGTCCGACGGGACACCGGGGAGCTGTTTTTT
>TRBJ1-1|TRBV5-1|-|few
CASSSEGRARNTEAFF
TGCGCCAGCAGCTCGGAGGGGCGGGCACGAAACACTGAAGCTTTCTTT
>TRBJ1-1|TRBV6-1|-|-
CASSGQGNGEAFF
TGTGCCAGCAGTGGCCAGGGGAATGGTGAAGCTTTCTTT
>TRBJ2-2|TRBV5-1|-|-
CASRLDSNTGELFF
TGCGCCAGCAGGTTGGACAGCAACACCGGGGAGCTGTTTTTT
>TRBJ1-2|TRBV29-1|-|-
CSVAGQGDGYTF
TGCAGCGTTGCCGGTCAGGGCGATGGCTACACCTTC
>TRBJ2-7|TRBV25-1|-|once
CASSEYSLGQEQYF
TGTGCCAGCAGTGAATATAGCCTGGGTCAGGAGCAGTACTTC
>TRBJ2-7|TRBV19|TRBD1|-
CASSIGTGNYYEQYF
TGTGCCAGTAGTATAGGGACAGGGAACTACTACGAGCAGTACTTC
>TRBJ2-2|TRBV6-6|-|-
CASTRTGELFF
TGTGCCAGCACCCGAACCGGGGAGCTGTTTTTT
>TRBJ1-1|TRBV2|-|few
CASDGQTTEAFF
TGTGCCAGCGATGGACAGACCACTGAAGCTTTCTTT
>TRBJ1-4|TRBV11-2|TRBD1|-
CASSLGPGQGNEKLFF
TGTGCCAGCAGCTTGGGGCCGGGACAGGGTAATGAAAAACTGTTTTTT
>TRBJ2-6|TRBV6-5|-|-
CASSYIGVGGANVLTF
TGTGCCAGCAGTTACATTGGGGTGGGTGGGGCCAACGTCCTGACTTTC
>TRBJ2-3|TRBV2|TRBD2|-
CASSGSKAGETDTQYF
TGTGCCAGCAGTGGTTCTAAAGCGGGAGAAACAGATACGCAGTATTTT
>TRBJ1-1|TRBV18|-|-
CASSPPGWGTEAFF
TGTGCCAGCTCACCACCGGGTTGGGGCACTGAAGCTTTCTTT
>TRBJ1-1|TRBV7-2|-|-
CASSLLGVAFF
TGTGCCAGCAGCTTACTCGGGGTGGCTTTCTTT
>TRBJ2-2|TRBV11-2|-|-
CASSLDLNTGELFF
TGTGCCAGCAGCTTAGATCTAAACACCGGGGAGCTGTTTTTT
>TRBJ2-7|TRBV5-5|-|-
CASSLAAAVTHAYEQYF
TGTGCCAGCAGCTTGGCGGCAGCAGTAACGCACGCCTACGAGCAGTACTTC
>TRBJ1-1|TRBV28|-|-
CASTALIGEAFF
TGTGCCAGCACGGCTCTAATAGGGGAAGCTTTCTTT
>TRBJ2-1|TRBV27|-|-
CASSLAPGVTYNEQFF
TGTGCCAGCAGCTTAGCTCCTGGCGTGACCTACAATGAGCAGTTCTTC
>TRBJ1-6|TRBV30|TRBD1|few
CAWRADRGGSPLHF
TGTGCCTGGAGGGCAGACAGGGGAGGTTCACCCCTCCACTTT
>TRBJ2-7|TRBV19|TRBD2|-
CASSLGLAATYEQYF
TGTGCCAGTAGTCTAGGACTAGCGGCTACCTACGAGCAGTACTTC
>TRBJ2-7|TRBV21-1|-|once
CASSTSGTTYEQYF
TGTGCCAGCAGCACCTCCGGGACCACCTACGAGCAGTACTTC
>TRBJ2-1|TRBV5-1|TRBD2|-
CASSGSPSGRANNEQFF
TGCGCCAGCAGCGGATCGCCTAGCGGGAGGGCCAACAATGAGCAGTTCTTC